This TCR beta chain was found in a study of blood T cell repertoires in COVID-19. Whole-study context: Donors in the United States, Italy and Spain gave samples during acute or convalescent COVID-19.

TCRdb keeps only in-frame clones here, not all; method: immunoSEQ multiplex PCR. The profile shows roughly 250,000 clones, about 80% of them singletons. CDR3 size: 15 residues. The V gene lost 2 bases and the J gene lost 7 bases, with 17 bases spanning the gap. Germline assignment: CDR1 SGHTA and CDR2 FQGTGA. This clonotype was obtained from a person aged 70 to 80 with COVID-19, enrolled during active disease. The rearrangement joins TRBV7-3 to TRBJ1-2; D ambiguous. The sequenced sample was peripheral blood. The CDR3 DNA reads TGTGCCAGCAGCTTAGAGGGCCCCCTGGAGGGTGGCTACACCTTC. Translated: CASSLEGPLEGGYTF.